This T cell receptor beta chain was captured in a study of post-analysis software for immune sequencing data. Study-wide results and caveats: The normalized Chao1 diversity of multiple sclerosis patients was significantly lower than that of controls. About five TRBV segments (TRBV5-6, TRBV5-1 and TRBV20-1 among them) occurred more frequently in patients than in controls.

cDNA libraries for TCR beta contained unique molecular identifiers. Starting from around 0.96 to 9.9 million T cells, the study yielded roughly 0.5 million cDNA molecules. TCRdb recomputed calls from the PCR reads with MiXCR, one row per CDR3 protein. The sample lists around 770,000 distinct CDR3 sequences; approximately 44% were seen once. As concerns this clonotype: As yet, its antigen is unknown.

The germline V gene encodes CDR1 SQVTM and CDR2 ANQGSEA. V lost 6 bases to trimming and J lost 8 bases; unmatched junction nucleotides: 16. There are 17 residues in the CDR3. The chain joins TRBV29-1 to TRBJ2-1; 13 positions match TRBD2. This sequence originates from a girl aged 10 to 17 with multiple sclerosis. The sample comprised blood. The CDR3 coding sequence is TGCAGCGTAGGCCCTGATGGACTAGCGGGGGTAGGGGATGAGCAGTTCTTC. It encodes CSVGPDGLAGVGDEQFF.